The 17 T cell receptor beta chains listed next were all sequenced from one sample in a study of Ad26.COV2.S vaccination and SARS-CoV-2 variants. Data came from immunoSEQ multiplex PCR; TCRdb stores just in-frame clones and leaves some out. This table has 300,000 to 350,000 clones, more than 70% appearing once. The sample's treatment: over 15 received Ad26.COV2.S at low or high dose, single or two shots; five or six received placebo; per-sample allocation not given. Samples analyzed were those drawn on day 63 after the first vaccine or placebo injection. Here the sequenced sample was peripheral blood, taken in a trial of Ad26.COV2.S vaccine versus placebo. The receptor set was obtained from a person aged 18-60 years who received the Ad26.COV2.S COVID-19 vaccine or a placebo.

CDR3 loop: CAWRQGATAPVAFF. CDR3 nucleotide sequence: TGTGCCTGGAGACAGGGAGCAACCGCCCCCGTGGCTTTCTTT. The V call is TRBV30, the J call TRBJ1-1; D might be TRBD1 (6 bases). The CDR3 has 14 amino acids. Deletions cut 3 bases from V and 11 bases from J, with 22 bases between. From germline, CDR1 is GTSNPN and CDR2 SVGIG (reference sequence).

The chain recombines TRBV6-6 with TRBJ1-6; D uncertain. Germline V CDR1 and CDR2: MNHNY, SVGAGI (reference sequence). Trimming took off 7 bases at V and 7 bases at J, with 17 bases between the two ends. The CDR3 runs to 15 residues. CDR3 coding DNA: TGTGCCAGCACAAACCCACAAAATATGAATTCACCCCTCCACTTT. Translated: CASTNPQNMNSPLHF.

V and J are TRBV5-4 and TRBJ2-5, with 8 bases fitting TRBD1. The V and J ends lost 4 bases and 5 bases, in that order; junction bases with no gene match: 16. This CDR3 has 17 residues. Germline V gives CDR1 SGHNT, CDR2 YYREEE (reference sequence). The CDR3 sequence is CASSPGQGTGNGETQYF. CDR3 nucleotides: TGTGCCAGCAGCCCCGGCCAGGGGACAGGTAATGGTGAGACCCAGTACTTC.

The chain recombines TRBV12-3 or TRBV12-4 with TRBJ1-2, with D possibly TRBD1 on 5 matching bases. V lost 3 bases and J lost 8, with 13 bases in between. The CDR3 consists of 13 residues. CDR3 nucleotides: TGTGCCAGCAGTTTGGGACTTCAAGGGGGCTACACCTTC. This encodes CASSLGLQGGYTF.

The chain combines TRBV25-1 with TRBJ2-7; 9 bases map to TRBD1. Germline V CDR1 and CDR2: MGHDK, SYGVNS. CDR3 length: 13 amino acids. The V and J ends lost 6 bases and 3 bases, in that order; junction bases with no gene match: 3. CDR3 sequence: CASRGTGFYEQYF. The CDR3 nucleotides are TGTGCCAGCAGGGGGACAGGGTTCTACGAGCAGTACTTC.

This clone was counted once. Other DNA sequences in this specimen translate into the identical CDR3. The rearrangement joins TRBV18 to TRBJ1-2, with a weak D call TRBD1 (6 bases). V lost 6 bases and J lost 1, with 9 bases in between. Looked up from germline, CDR1 is KGHSH and CDR2 is LQKENI. The CDR3 is 13 amino acids. The CDR3 loop is CASSPDSNYGYTF. The CDR3 DNA follows: TGTGCCAGCTCCCCGGACAGTAACTATGGCTACACCTTC.

V gene TRBV7-9 combines with J gene TRBJ2-7; 8 nucleotides match TRBD1. The CDR3 is 16 residues long. Germline CDR1 SEHNR, CDR2 FQNEAQ (reference sequence). Losses at the gene ends were 1 base for V and 5 bases for J; bases not matched to a gene: 10. As DNA, the CDR3 is TGTGCCAGCAGCTTAGGCTTTCTGGGGACAGGTAACGAGCAGTACTTC. It specifies CASSLGFLGTGNEQYF.

The chain links TRBV18 to TRBJ1-3, with D possibly being TRBD1 (6 bases). Germline V gives CDR1 KGHSH, CDR2 LQKENI. V was trimmed by 1 base and J by 0 bases, leaving 16 bases between them. CDR3 length equals 18 residues. Written as DNA, the CDR3 is TGTGCCAGCTCACCACAGCAGGGGATAGGGCCCTCTGGAAACACCATATATTTT. Residues: CASSPQQGIGPSGNTIYF.

The chain links TRBV11-2 to TRBJ1-2; D may be TRBD1 (5 bases). Germline-derived CDR1 and CDR2 are SGHAT and FQNNGV. Trimming took off 6 bases at V and 14 bases at J, with 19 bases between the two ends. This CDR3 comprises 12 residues. The CDR3 nucleotides read TGTGCCAGCAGTTATGGGAGGGGTGAGCGAACCTTC. Translating gives CASSYGRGERTF.

The chain uses TRBV18 and TRBJ1-1; no firm D call. The germline V gene has CDR1 KGHSH and CDR2 LQKENI. The germline V and J ends were trimmed by 4 bases and 5 bases, with 14 bases remaining between them. CDR3 length: 14 amino acids. CDR3 sequence (DNA): TGTGCCAGCTCACGGCTAACGGTGACTACTGAAGCTTTCTTT. As protein: CASSRLTVTTEAFF.

V is TRBV27 and J is TRBJ1-2; TRBD1 is a possible D gene (5 bases). Looked up from germline, CDR1 is MNHEY and CDR2 is SMNVEV (reference sequence). With 6 bases removed from V and 4 bases from J, the gap between germline ends came to 12 bases. CDR3 length equals 13 residues. Here the CDR3 DNA reads TGTGCCAGCAGACCAACAGGTTCCTATGGCTACACCTTC. As protein: CASRPTGSYGYTF.

The sample holds a few counts of this clone. The V call is TRBV7-6, the J call TRBJ2-7; D may be TRBD1 (5 bases). Germline CDR1 is SGHVS and CDR2 is FNYEAQ. The CDR3 contains 15 residues. The V gene lost 2 bases and the J gene lost 2 bases, with 13 bases spanning the gap. The CDR3 DNA follows: TGTGCCAGCAGCTTAAAGCCCGACAGTACCTACGAGCAGTACTTC. This codes for CASSLKPDSTYEQYF.

The rearrangement links TRBV30 to TRBJ1-4; D call uncertain. Germline V gives CDR1 GTSNPN, CDR2 SVGIG (reference sequence). The CDR3 is 15 residues long. V gave up 0 bases and J gave up 10 bases, with 18 bases separating them. The CDR3: CAWSVMPSGAGKLFF. The CDR3 coding sequence is TGTGCCTGGAGTGTAATGCCCAGCGGCGCCGGAAAACTGTTTTTT.

V is TRBV5-1 and J is TRBJ2-1; TRBD1 might be the D (6 bases). This CDR3 is 15 amino acids long. The germline V gene encodes CDR1 SGHRS and CDR2 YFSETQ. Trimming stripped 4 bases from V and 4 bases from J, with 15 bases between. The CDR3 DNA reads TGCGCCAGCAGCACCTATGGGACAACGTACAATGAGCAGTTCTTC. Translation gives CASSTYGTTYNEQFF. Filled out from reference TRBV5-1 and TRBJ2-1, the complete variable domain reads KAGVTQTPRYLIKTRGQQVTLSCSPISGHRSVSWYQQTPGQGLQFLFEYFSETQRNKGNFPGRFSGRQFSNSRSEMNVSTLELGDSALYLCASSTYGTTYNEQFFGPGTRLTVL.

The V gene is TRBV7-9, the J gene TRBJ1-2, with 7 bases fitting TRBD1. V lost 1 base and J lost 3; bases outside the gene matches: 2. The length of the CDR3 is 14 residues. Per germline, CDR1 SEHNR and CDR2 FQNEAQ (reference sequence). DNA for the CDR3: TGTGCCAGCAGCTTAGGGACAGGCCACTATGGCTACACCTTC. Its translation: CASSLGTGHYGYTF.

The V call is TRBV7-9, the J call TRBJ1-6; D is uncertain. The germline V gene has CDR1 SEHNR and CDR2 FQNEAQ (reference sequence). There are 15 residues in the CDR3. The ends were cut back, 3 bases at V and 0 bases at J, with 6 bases in the middle. The CDR3, as DNA: TGTGCCAGCAGCTTCAGAGACTCCTATAATTCACCCCTCCACTTT. This codes for CASSFRDSYNSPLHF.

The gene calls are TRBV30 and TRBJ2-7; a possible D gene is TRBD1 (6 bases). The CDR3 has 13 residues. With 3 bases removed from V and 4 bases from J, the gap between germline ends came to 13 bases. Germline V CDR1 and CDR2: GTSNPN, SVGIG (reference sequence). CDR3 protein: CAWRGLGQYEQYF. The CDR3 nucleotides read TGTGCCTGGAGAGGTTTAGGACAGTACGAGCAGTACTTC.